This TCR beta chain came from a study of shared clonotypes between healthy human individuals. Some 29,000 T cell genomes (approximately 210 ng DNA) went into each sorted-subset replicate. Here immunoSEQ multiplex PCR was the method, and the copy in TCRdb shows in-frame clones only, minus some. This table holds roughly 2.5 million clones, more than 90% found once. Looked up from germline, CDR1 is SGDLS and CDR2 is YYNGEE. This CDR3 comprises 16 residues. J gave up 1 base and V 4 bases, and 6 bases lay outside the gene matches. The J gene is TRBJ2-2, the V gene TRBV9; 8 positions agree with TRBD1. The TCR sequence derives from a man aged 18-30 years in good health. The sequenced sample consisted of naive CD4+ T cells sorted from blood. Subset indicated: CD45RA+ positively selected. The CDR3 spells CASSPRQGMNTGELFF. Here the CDR3 DNA reads TGTGCCAGCAGCCCGCGACAGGGGATGAACACCGGGGAGCTGTTTTTT.